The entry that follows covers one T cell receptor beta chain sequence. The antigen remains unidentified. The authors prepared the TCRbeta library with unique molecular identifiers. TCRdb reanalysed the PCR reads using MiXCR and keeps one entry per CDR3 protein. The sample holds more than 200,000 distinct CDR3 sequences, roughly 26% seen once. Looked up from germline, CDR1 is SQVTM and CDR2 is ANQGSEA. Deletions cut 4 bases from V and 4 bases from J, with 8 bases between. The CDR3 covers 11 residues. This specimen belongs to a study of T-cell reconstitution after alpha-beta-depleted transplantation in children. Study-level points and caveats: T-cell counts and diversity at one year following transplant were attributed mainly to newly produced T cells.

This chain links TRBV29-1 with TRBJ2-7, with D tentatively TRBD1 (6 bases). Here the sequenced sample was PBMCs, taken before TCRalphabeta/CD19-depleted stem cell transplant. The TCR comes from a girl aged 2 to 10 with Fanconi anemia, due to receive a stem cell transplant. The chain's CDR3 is CSVAGEYEQYF. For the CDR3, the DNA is TGCAGCGTTGCAGGGGAGTACGAGCAGTACTTC.